This T cell receptor beta chain came from a study of blood T cells in healthy people across ages. Findings and caveats of the study: Researchers said unsorted PBMCs prevented a conclusive naive versus antigen-experienced comparison. Diversity estimates drawn from one million T cells were deemed underestimates.

Then a second PCR, running about 6 to 12 cycles, was carried out with a sample-barcoded 5' primer and a J-beta primer mix. All cDNA molecules were each tagged by a template-switch adaptor with 12 random nucleotides. TCRdb reprocessed the 5' RACE reads via MiXCR and lists one record per CDR3 protein. The repertoire holds over 1,500,000 distinct CDR3 sequences, with less than 50% as singletons. This clonotype was observed a few times. Its antigen is undetermined. Donor samples were obtained from healthy Caucasian individuals from Russia, aged about 6 to 95. The CDR3 has 13 amino acids. The germline V gene has CDR1 KGHDR and CDR2 SFDVKD. With 7 bases removed from V and 5 bases from J, the gap between germline ends came to 13 bases.

V is TRBV24-1 and J is TRBJ2-5, with D tentatively TRBD2 (5 bases). The sequence was collected from a woman between 35 and 50 years old in good health. The sequencing input was blood. This CDR3 reads CATSPDSPETQYF. The CDR3 DNA reads as TGTGCCACCAGCCCGGACTCCCCTGAGACCCAGTACTTC.